These T cell receptor beta chains were read from a single sample in a study of CXCR3-negative and CXCR3-positive naive CD8 T cells. TCRdb reprocessed the 5' RACE reads; each CDR3 protein has one entry and no DNA is given. The listing records about 81,000 distinct CDR3 sequences. The sample comprised naive CXCR3- CD8+ T cells from blood. Receptor source: a human donor in good health. Some clones in this sample may be carry-over from other donors' samples. The CDR3 runs from the conserved cysteine through the conserved F or W. Clone sizes are given selectively: once, few, many, or a class where the clone is expanded.

TRBJ2-2	.	TRBV12-3/TRBV12-4	CASSGTGLIVGANTGELFF
TRBJ2-2	.	TRBV28	CASALLRGSPGGTNTGELFF
TRBJ1-2	.	TRBV5-1	CASSSDSGGTNYGYTF
TRBJ2-2	.	TRBV4-3	CASSQDRSRGELFF
TRBJ1-5	.	TRBV12-3/TRBV12-4	CASSLAARIDWPQHF
TRBJ2-2	.	TRBV6-2/TRBV6-3	CASTPQDSTGELFF
TRBJ2-1	.	TRBV29-1	CSVVPGTSGQNEQFF
TRBJ2-5	.	TRBV5-5	CASSLVVSGETQYF
TRBJ2-1	.	TRBV9	CASSASNEQFF
TRBJ2-1	.	TRBV6-2/TRBV6-3	CASRPRVGYNEQFF
TRBJ2-3	.	TRBV7-8	CASSLVSADTQYF
TRBJ2-1	.	TRBV27	CASSFVGNYNEQFF
TRBJ2-7	.	TRBV7-9	CASSTQGGTATVGSSYEQYF
TRBJ1-1	.	TRBV29-1	CSVWTENTEAFF
TRBJ2-7	.	TRBV7-2	CASSARDRPYEQYF
TRBJ2-1	.	TRBV7-9	CASSAGQGYEQFF
TRBJ2-3	.	TRBV5-1	CASSWWDRTDTQYF
TRBJ2-7	.	TRBV29-1	CSVESEVTYEQYF
TRBJ1-5	.	TRBV29-1	CSVASGTGNQPQHF
TRBJ2-3	.	TRBV28	CASSLPSGISTDTQYF
TRBJ2-1	.	TRBV7-3	CASSLTASGGPYNEQFF
TRBJ2-2	.	TRBV20-1	CSARGTANTGELFF
TRBJ2-2	.	TRBV7-6	CASSLLLASGVNTGELFF
TRBJ2-1	.	TRBV19	CASMHLRGTDEQFF
TRBJ2-7	.	TRBV28	CASRLHPGLAGTYEQYF
TRBJ2-7	.	TRBV29-1	CSVQGQVPHEQYF
TRBJ2-7	.	TRBV5-1	CASSWKGQGAIYEQYF
TRBJ2-3	medium-sized	TRBV20-1	CSARDRASGDSDTQYF